The 25 T cell receptor beta chains in this list originate from one sample, sequenced in a study of cytomegalovirus exposure and HLA in healthy donors. The PCR contained 60 Vbeta and 13 Jbeta primers. Here immunoSEQ multiplex PCR was the method, and the copy in TCRdb shows in-frame clones only, minus some. The sample includes 200,000 to 250,000 clones, over 80% seen only once; the top ten take roughly 0.7%. What was sequenced was PBMCs. Receptors were obtained from a boy between 2 and 10 years old in good health and CMV-seronegative.

V is TRBV27 and J is TRBJ1-4; TRBD1 aligns across 8 bases. With V trimmed by 5 bases and J by 6 bases, 5 bases remained unmatched. The CDR3 runs 14 residues. The germline V gene encodes CDR1 MNHEY and CDR2 SMNVEV (reference sequence). Here the CDR3 DNA reads TGTGCCAGCAGTCAACGGACAGGGTATGAAAAACTGTTTTTT. Its protein product is CASSQRTGYEKLFF. The full variable domain, its missing parts supplied by reference TRBV27 and TRBJ1-4, is EAQVTQNPRYLITVTGKKLTVTCSQNMNHEYMSWYRQDPGLGLRQIYYSMNVEVTDKGDVPEGYKVSRKEKRNFPLILESPSPNQTSLYFCASSQRTGYEKLFFGSGTQLSVL.

The chain carries TRBV5-1 and TRBJ2-3; D is possibly TRBD2 (6 bases). Germline V gives CDR1 SGHRS, CDR2 YFSETQ. This CDR3 is 12 amino acids long. The V gene lost 4 bases and the J gene lost 6 bases, with 9 bases spanning the gap. CDR3 DNA sequence: TGCGCCAGCAGCGTCGGAGGGGATACGCAGTATTTT. It is translated as CASSVGGDTQYF. Filled out from reference TRBV5-1 and TRBJ2-3, the complete variable domain reads KAGVTQTPRYLIKTRGQQVTLSCSPISGHRSVSWYQQTPGQGLQFLFEYFSETQRNKGNFPGRFSGRQFSNSRSEMNVSTLELGDSALYLCASSVGGDTQYFGPGTRLTVL.

The V and J genes are TRBV10-3 and TRBJ2-3; 11 bases match TRBD1. The junction had 6 bases not matched to a gene; V was cut back by 4 bases and J by 3 bases. CDR1 is ENHRY and CDR2 is SYGVKD in the germline V gene. This CDR3 comprises 16 residues. The CDR3 region is CAISGQDRGRTDTQYF. The CDR3 coding sequence is TGTGCCATCAGTGGCCAGGACAGGGGGCGAACAGATACGCAGTATTTT.

The chain couples TRBV5-4 to TRBJ1-2; D is possibly TRBD1 (6 bases). Trimming took off 0 bases at V and 8 bases at J, with 17 bases between the two ends. The CDR3 contains 15 residues. CDR1 and CDR2 from the germline V gene are SGHNT and YYREEE (reference sequence). CDR3 in DNA: TGTGCCAGCAGCTTGGACCGCCAGGGGAAGGAAGGCTACACCTTC. Amino acid sequence: CASSLDRQGKEGYTF.

This chain joins TRBV19 and TRBJ1-2, with TRBD1 identical over 8 bases. The CDR3 contains 15 residues. Germline CDR1 LNHDA, CDR2 SQIVND (reference sequence). V shed 5 bases, J shed 2 bases, and the junction held 7 bases outside the gene matches. DNA of the CDR3: TGTGCCAGTAGTCCCCGACAGGGGACGAACTATGGCTACACCTTC. Translation: CASSPRQGTNYGYTF.

J is TRBJ1-1 and V is TRBV7-9; TRBD1 is a possible D gene (6 bases). Trimming shortened V by 7 bases and J by 4 bases, and 19 bases separated the two germline ends. Germline V gene lookup returns CDR1 SEHNR and CDR2 FQNEAQ (reference sequence). The CDR3 has 15 residues. Written as DNA, the CDR3 is TGTGCCAGCACCATTCCCTCGGGGGGCCCCACTGAAGCTTTCTTT. Translation gives CASTIPSGGPTEAFF.

The chain has TRBV30 and TRBJ2-4; D may be TRBD2 (5 bases). The germline V and J ends were trimmed by 0 bases and 8 bases, with 17 bases remaining between them. The CDR3 has 15 residues. Germline values: CDR1 GTSNPN, CDR2 SVGIG (reference sequence). The CDR3 spells CAWSVRTSTEDIQYF. In nucleotides, the CDR3 is TGTGCCTGGAGTGTAAGAACTTCGACGGAGGACATTCAGTACTTC.

V usage is TRBV7-6 and J usage is TRBJ2-1; 10 nucleotides line up with TRBD2. V shed 1 base and J 8 bases; nucleotides not matched to a gene: 14. This CDR3 region has 18 residues. Germline-derived CDR1 and CDR2 are SGHVS and FNYEAQ. CDR3 DNA: TGTGCCAGCAGCTTAGGCCAGGCGAGCGGGGGGGTGTTCTATGAGCAGTTCTTC. Translating it yields CASSLGQASGGVFYEQFF.

On this clone: The junction shows a germline mismatch at one end, possibly a read error. V gene TRBV28 combines with J gene TRBJ1-5; D is possibly TRBD1 (5 bases). The CDR3 extends over 15 amino acids. Germline assignment: CDR1 MDHEN and CDR2 SYDVKM. The CDR3 here is CASSLRVYSNRPQHF. CDR3 sequence (DNA): TGTGCCAGCAGTCTCAGGGTGTATAGCAATCGGCCCCAGCATTTT.

The chain combines TRBV27 with TRBJ2-3; a weak D match, TRBD1 (5 bases). The CDR3 is 14 amino acids. CDR1 and CDR2 (germline): MNHEY, SMNVEV (reference sequence). The V end lost 9 bases, the J end lost 0 bases, and 13 bases lay between the germline ends. As DNA, the CDR3 is TGTGCCAGTTGGGGCTGGCTGAGCACAGATACGCAGTATTTT. Its protein is CASWGWLSTDTQYF.

The chain links TRBV10-3 to TRBJ1-6; D is uncertain. Trimming left V 2 bases short and J 9 bases short, with 8 bases between. The CDR3 has 13 residues. From germline, CDR1 is ENHRY and CDR2 SYGVKD. CDR3 protein: CAISESEVSPLHF. In nucleotides, the CDR3 is TGTGCCATCAGTGAGAGTGAGGTTTCACCCCTCCACTTT.

The J gene is TRBJ2-1, the V gene TRBV11-3, with TRBD2 matching over 7 bases. CDR1 SGHNT and CDR2 YENEEA come from the germline V gene. J lost 10 bases, V lost 2 bases, and 11 bases had no gene match. The CDR3 is made up of 15 amino acids. CDR3: CASSLIGTKYSEQFF. Written as DNA, the CDR3 is TGTGCCAGCAGCTTAATTGGGACTAAATACTCCGAGCAGTTCTTC.

This chain links TRBV21-1 with TRBJ2-5; TRBD1 is taken as the D call from the table, unchecked against the DNA. TRBV21-1 is recorded as a pseudogene. The CDR3 covers 14 residues. The CDR3 sequence is CASSWDRPQETQYF. The CDR3 nucleotides are TGTGCCAGCAGCTGGGACAGGCCTCAAGAGACCCAGTACTTC.

The chain uses TRBV18 and TRBJ2-7, with 8 bases that match TRBD1. CDR1 KGHSH and CDR2 LQKENI come from the germline V gene. The CDR3 sequence is 16 residues long. V was pared by 1 base and J by 6 bases, with 11 bases of the junction left unmatched. This chain's CDR3 is CASSPLQGARASEQYF. CDR3 sequence (DNA): TGTGCCAGCTCACCACTCCAGGGGGCGAGGGCTAGCGAGCAGTACTTC.

The J gene is TRBJ2-7, the V gene TRBV2; 9 bases fit TRBD2. Germline V gene lookup returns CDR1 SNHLY and CDR2 FYNNEI. The CDR3 runs 14 residues. V dropped 4 bases and J dropped 0; count of bases not matched to a gene: 1. CDR3 coding DNA: TGTGCCAGCAGTGGCGGGAGGGGCTCCTACGAGCAGTACTTC. Protein: CASSGGRGSYEQYF.

This chain connects TRBV29-1 to TRBJ1-1; the D gene is possibly TRBD1 (5 bases). V was shortened by 4 bases and J by 4 bases, with 13 bases between the two germline ends. The CDR3 spans 13 residues. Per the germline V gene, CDR1 is SQVTM and CDR2 is ANQGSEA. The CDR3 DNA reads TGCAGCGTTGTGGGCAGGGCCGTCACTGAAGCTTTCTTT. Its translation is CSVVGRAVTEAFF.

The chain recombines TRBV6-5 with TRBJ2-7; a weak D match, TRBD2 (5 bases). Germline lookup yields CDR1 MNHEY and CDR2 SVGAGI. CDR3 length equals 14 residues. Between the trimmed V and J ends, which lost 5 bases and 1 base, there was a span of 12 bases. The CDR3 region has the DNA TGTGCCAGCAGTCGGGAATATAGGTCCTACGAGCAGTACTTC. Encoded protein: CASSREYRSYEQYF.

This chain links TRBV5-4 with TRBJ2-3; the D gene is possibly TRBD2 (6 bases). The CDR3 extends over 17 amino acids. Germline-derived CDR1 and CDR2 are SGHNT and YYREEE (reference sequence). V lost 4 bases to trimming and J lost 0 bases, with 18 bases between them. This chain's CDR3 is CASSPPGTQPSTDTQYF. Here the CDR3 DNA reads TGTGCCAGCAGCCCTCCTGGGACTCAACCGAGCACAGATACGCAGTATTTT.

V is TRBV6-1 and J is TRBJ2-7; D possibly corresponds to TRBD2 (5 bases). Trimming shortened V by 2 bases and J by 6 bases, and 14 bases separated the two germline ends. CDR3 size: 14 residues. Germline-derived CDR1 and CDR2 are MNHNS and SASEGT. The CDR3: CASSESGIAFEQYF. In DNA form, the CDR3 reads TGTGCCAGCAGTGAATCGGGAATCGCGTTCGAGCAGTACTTC.

The chain uses TRBV27 and TRBJ1-2, with 10 positions matching TRBD1. Unmatched junction bases numbered 8, after V lost 5 bases and J lost 2 bases. The CDR3 spans 16 residues. Germline V lookup: CDR1 MNHEY, CDR2 SMNVEV (reference sequence). In DNA form, the CDR3 reads TGTGCCAGCAGTGCCGGGACAGGGGCCCCAAACTATGGCTACACCTTC. It is translated as CASSAGTGAPNYGYTF.

The CDR3 here is CASSEAREYEAFF. The CDR3, as DNA: TGTGCCAGCAGTGAAGCGAGGGAATATGAAGCTTTCTTT. The V and J genes are TRBV2 and TRBJ1-1; D remains ambiguous. Trimming shortened V by 0 bases and J by 7 bases, and 9 bases separated the two germline ends. The CDR3 spans 13 residues. The germline gives CDR1 SNHLY, CDR2 FYNNEI.

This clone was observed once. V and J are TRBV19 and TRBJ2-1, with TRBD2 matching over 7 bases. The CDR3 is 14 amino acids. The J segment lost 2 bases and the V segment lost 4 bases, leaving 2 bases of the junction unmatched. In germline, CDR1 is LNHDA, CDR2 SQIVND (reference sequence). The CDR3 nucleotides read TGTGCCAGTAGTAGCGGGAGCCCCTACAATGAGCAGTTCTTC. This encodes CASSSGSPYNEQFF.

This clone came up a few times. This chain joins TRBV5-1 and TRBJ1-1; tentative D call: TRBD1 (6 bases). The germline V gene has CDR1 SGHRS and CDR2 YFSETQ. Trimming pared 2 bases from V and 1 base from J, leaving 9 bases between. The CDR3 is 14 residues long. The CDR3 nucleotides read TGCGCCAGCAGCTTTGGGGGCCAGAACACTGAAGCTTTCTTT. Translation gives CASSFGGQNTEAFF.

Details on this clone: The junction shows a germline mismatch at one end, possibly a read error. The chain employs TRBV7-9 and TRBJ2-6, with a tentative D call TRBD2 (5 bases). The CDR3 is 13 amino acids. Germline V lookup: CDR1 SEHNR, CDR2 FQNEAQ (reference sequence). CDR3 nucleotide sequence: TGTTCCAGCAGCCTAGGAGGTGCCAACGTCCTGACTTTC. The encoded protein is CSSSLGGANVLTF. Together with reference TRBV7-9 and TRBJ2-6, the CDR3 gives the full variable domain: DTGVSQNPRHKITKRGQNVTFRCDPISEHNRLYWYRQTLGQGPEFLTYFQNEAQLEKSRLLSDRFSAERPKGSFSTLEIQRTEQGDSAMYLCSSSLGGANVLTFGAGSRLTVL.

The rearrangement joins TRBV7-9 to TRBJ2-1, with D hard to call. The CDR3 has 15 residues. Germline CDR1 and CDR2: SEHNR and FQNEAQ (reference sequence). The ends were cut back, 3 bases at V and 0 bases at J, with 9 bases in the middle. CDR3 DNA sequence: TGTGCCAGCAGCTTCACGAGTAGCTCCTACAATGAGCAGTTCTTC. It specifies CASSFTSSSYNEQFF.